Shown below are 18 T cell receptor beta chains from a single sample sequenced in a study of blood T cell repertoires in COVID-19. TCRdb's copy holds only in-frame clones and misses some; the assay was immunoSEQ multiplex PCR. The sample lists about 170,000 clones; roughly 82% were seen once. The sequencing sample was made of peripheral blood. These TCRs come from a woman aged 40 to 49 with COVID-19, enrolled during active disease.

The V call is TRBV29-1, the J call TRBJ2-5; tentatively, D is TRBD2 (6 bases). Germline lookup yields CDR1 SQVTM and CDR2 ANQGSEA. The CDR3 totals 14 residues. The V end lost 4 bases, the J end lost 4 bases, and 16 bases lay between the germline ends. CDR3 nucleotide sequence: TGCAGCGTTGCTCTAGCGAAAGGAGGAGAGACCCAGTACTTC. Its protein is CSVALAKGGETQYF. The whole variable domain, remainder taken from reference TRBV29-1 and TRBJ2-5, is SAVISQKPSRDICQRGTSLTIQCQVDSQVTMMFWYRQQPGQSLTLIATANQGSEATYESGFVIDKFPISRPNLTFSTLTVSNMSPEDSSIYLCSVALAKGGETQYFGPGTRLLVL.

In this sample, this clone turned up once. V usage is TRBV7-9 and J usage is TRBJ2-3, with TRBD2 matching over 10 bases. Losses at the gene ends were 1 base for V and 3 bases for J; bases not matched to a gene: 13. Germline V gene lookup returns CDR1 SEHNR and CDR2 FQNEAQ (reference sequence). This CDR3 contains 19 residues. In DNA, the CDR3 is TGTGCCAGCAGCTTAGATCCCCTGGTGCTAGCGGGAGAGACAGATACGCAGTATTTT. Its translation is CASSLDPLVLAGETDTQYF.

The chain recombines TRBV9 with TRBJ2-1; a possible D gene is TRBD1 (6 bases). The length of the CDR3 is 19 residues. V was pared by 4 bases and J by 3 bases, with 26 bases between. CDR1 SGDLS and CDR2 YYNGEE come from the germline V gene. The CDR3 DNA follows: TGTGCCAGCAGCATTCAACCCGGGACATTCGTCGACCTCTACAATGAGCAGTTCTTC. It yields the protein CASSIQPGTFVDLYNEQFF.

This sequence joins TRBV5-1 and TRBJ2-5; TRBD1 matches 7 bases. The V and J ends lost 4 bases and 1 base, in that order; junction bases with no gene match: 10. The germline gives CDR1 SGHRS, CDR2 YFSETQ. The CDR3 sequence is 16 residues long. The CDR3: CASSTGQAFSQETQYF. The DNA for the CDR3 is TGCGCCAGCAGCACCGGACAGGCATTTTCCCAAGAGACCCAGTACTTC.

This chain uses TRBV23-1 with TRBJ2-7; possibly TRBD1 for D (6 bases). TRBV23-1 falls under the ORF class, with uncertain function. This CDR3 is built from 16 residues. Between the trimmed V and J ends, which lost 3 bases and 7 bases, there was a span of 22 bases. This chain's CDR3 is CASSHPIPGARGEQYV. CDR3 bases: TGCGCCAGCAGTCACCCAATCCCAGGGGCGCGTGGTGAGCAGTACGTC.

This chain joins TRBV24-1 and TRBJ1-3; D call uncertain. The CDR3 is 17 amino acids. The V and J ends lost 7 bases and 0 bases respectively, with 18 bases between them. The germline V gene has CDR1 KGHDR and CDR2 SFDVKD. The CDR3: CATRPDSVPGSGNTIYF. The CDR3 region has the DNA TGTGCCACCAGGCCCGATTCCGTTCCCGGCTCTGGAAACACCATATATTTT.

This chain links TRBV5-4 with TRBJ2-2; D not certain. CDR3 length: 12 residues. V dropped 4 bases and J dropped 6 bases, with 7 bases sitting between them. The germline V gene encodes CDR1 SGHNT and CDR2 YYREEE (reference sequence). This CDR3 is CASSRESGELFF. In nucleotides, the CDR3 is TGTGCCAGCAGCCGAGAGTCCGGGGAGCTGTTTTTT.

This clone has just a few counts. V gene TRBV10-2 combines with J gene TRBJ1-4, with 9 bases lining up with TRBD1. The V and J ends lost 8 bases and 7 bases, in that order; junction bases with no gene match: 5. Germline V lookup: CDR1 WSHSY, CDR2 SAAADI. The CDR3 loop spans 13 amino acids. CDR3: CASRGQGSEKLFF. CDR3 DNA: TGCGCCAGCCGGGGACAGGGAAGTGAAAAACTGTTTTTT.

This chain connects TRBV7-9 to TRBJ2-3, with 7 bases matching TRBD2. Germline trimming cut 1 base from V and 4 bases from J; bases unmatched to any gene: 8. Per germline, CDR1 SEHNR and CDR2 FQNEAQ (reference sequence). The CDR3 covers 16 residues. CDR3 region: CASSLGLSAGADTQYF. DNA for the CDR3: TGTGCCAGCAGCTTAGGCCTTTCTGCGGGAGCAGATACGCAGTATTTT.

The V call is TRBV6-5, the J call TRBJ2-2; 8 nucleotides match TRBD1. J was trimmed by 2 bases and V by 7 bases; bases with no gene match: 3. This CDR3 region has 14 residues. Looked up from germline, CDR1 is MNHEY and CDR2 is SVGAGI. The CDR3 is CASKGQDNTGELFF. The CDR3 DNA reads as TGTGCCAGCAAGGGACAGGATAACACCGGGGAGCTGTTTTTT.

The chain uses TRBV18 and TRBJ2-5; 7 bases agree with TRBD2. Per the germline V gene, CDR1 is KGHSH and CDR2 is LQKENI. The CDR3 has 12 residues. With V trimmed by 6 bases and J by 4 bases, 2 bases remained unmatched. As DNA, the CDR3 is TGTGCCAGCTCGGTAGCGGGAGAGACCCAGTACTTC. Translating gives CASSVAGETQYF.

Only one count was recorded for this clone. The V and J genes are TRBV5-4 and TRBJ1-1; the D is unclear. Germline CDR1 is SGHNT and CDR2 is YYREEE (reference sequence). The CDR3 runs to 14 residues. V shed 4 bases and J shed 0 bases, with 10 bases lying between them. In DNA form, the CDR3 reads TGTGCCAGCAGCCAGAGAGGGATGAACACTGAAGCTTTCTTT. Translated, it gives CASSQRGMNTEAFF.

The chain recombines TRBV6-5 with TRBJ1-4, with a weak D call TRBD1 (6 bases). Germline values: CDR1 MNHEY, CDR2 SVGAGI. Deletions cut 2 bases from V and 5 bases from J, with 12 bases between. The CDR3 is made up of 15 amino acids. The CDR3 here is CASSYAGAPNEKLFF. CDR3 bases: TGTGCCAGCAGTTACGCGGGGGCCCCCAATGAAAAACTGTTTTTT.

V gene TRBV30 combines with J gene TRBJ1-1, with D perhaps matching TRBD1 (6 bases). Germline assignment: CDR1 GTSNPN and CDR2 SVGIG (reference sequence). The CDR3 contains 11 residues. The V gene lost 7 bases and the J gene lost 3 bases, with 9 bases spanning the gap. CDR3 amino acids: CASNRDTEAFF. In DNA form, the CDR3 reads TGTGCCTCCAACAGGGACACTGAAGCTTTCTTT.

The chain employs TRBV7-2 and TRBJ2-3; 8 bases are shared with TRBD2. The CDR3 is made up of 14 amino acids. Germline V lookup: CDR1 SGHTA, CDR2 FQGNSA. V lost 7 bases to trimming and J lost 2 bases; unmatched junction nucleotides: 5. CDR3 sequence: CASTTSGVTDTQYF. Written as DNA, the CDR3 is TGTGCCAGCACAACTAGCGGAGTCACAGATACGCAGTATTTT.

V gene TRBV2 combines with J gene TRBJ2-7; TRBD2 aligns across 8 bases. J lost 2 bases, V lost 4 bases, and 4 bases had no gene match. The CDR3 is 14 amino acids. From germline, CDR1 is SNHLY and CDR2 FYNNEI. CDR3 DNA sequence: TGTGCCAGCAGTGCGGGGGGGGACACCTACGAGCAGTACGTC. Translating gives CASSAGGDTYEQYV.

V usage is TRBV5-6 and J usage is TRBJ2-7; 7 bases line up with TRBD1. The CDR3 contains 14 residues. Per the germline V gene, CDR1 is SGHDT and CDR2 is YYEEEE. V lost 4 bases to trimming and J lost 6 bases; unmatched junction nucleotides: 10. DNA of the CDR3: TGTGCCAGCAGCCTAAATAGGGGGCTAGGCGAGCAGTACTTC. It encodes CASSLNRGLGEQYF.

This sequence joins TRBV4-1 and TRBJ2-7, with D perhaps matching TRBD1 (6 bases). CDR1 is MGHRA, CDR2 YSYEKL, per germline. CDR3 size: 17 residues. Trimming cost V 6 bases and J 7 bases, with 28 bases left between them. The DNA of the CDR3 is TGCGCCAGCAGTCCATTCATAACAGGGTTTCGTCCTGATGAGCAGTACGTC. This translates into CASSPFITGFRPDEQYV.